The source of this T cell receptor (beta chain) is a study of shared clonotypes between healthy human individuals. This clone has a handful of counts. Under the authors' procedure: ImmunoSEQ junction-only sequences lacked quality scores, so their filtering differed. Profiling relied on immunoSEQ multiplex PCR, and the TCRdb table lists in-frame clones only, not all of them. V, J and clone size derive from that table, while D and trimming were established from the DNA sequence. Altogether roughly 500,000 clones are present, more than 75% being singletons, with the ten largest covering about 12%. The clonotype was recovered from a middle-aged woman in good health. Some clones in this sample may be carry-over from other donors' samples. The sequencing input was PBMCs.

The CDR3 loop is CASSLQGNQPQHF. In DNA, the CDR3 is TGTGCCAGCAGCTTACAGGGAAATCAGCCCCAGCATTTT. V usage is TRBV7-3 and J usage is TRBJ1-5, with a tentative D call TRBD1 (5 bases). CDR1 and CDR2 (germline): SGHTA, FQGTGA. The CDR3 extends over 13 amino acids. The V and J ends lost 2 bases and 4 bases respectively, with 6 bases between them.